The clone carrying this TCR beta chain is labeled large. Its antigen is not known. This sample is part of a study of tissue T cells after allogeneic stem cell transplantation. This research-autopsy study prospectively enrolled adult allogeneic hematopoietic cell transplant recipients with steroid-refractory graft-versus-host disease. Libraries were prepared by immunoSEQ multiplex PCR; TCRdb keeps only in-frame clonotypes and omits some of them. The sample consists of 2,800 or so clones, around 62% of them appearing once. Study observations and caveats: Tissue-detected TCR repertoire was only partly captured by blood and spleen T cells.

Between the trimmed V and J ends, which lost 3 bases and 6 bases, there was a span of 8 bases. The CDR3 is made up of 12 amino acids. Germline lookup yields CDR1 SNHLY and CDR2 FYNNEI. The source material was ascending colon tissue, sampled at autopsy. This chain connects TRBV2 to TRBJ1-1, with D maybe TRBD1 (5 bases). The TCR was taken from a male patient aged 60 or older with steroid-refractory graft-versus-host disease after an allogeneic stem cell transplant. A subset of T cells may come from the graft donor. The CDR3 loop is CASSEWGAEAFF. In DNA form, the CDR3 reads TGTGCCAGCAGTGAGTGGGGCGCTGAAGCTTTCTTT.